The T cell receptor (beta chain) under discussion was sequenced for a study of preoperative IRX-2 immunotherapy in early breast cancer. The CDR3 is made up of 16 amino acids. Per germline, CDR1 MDHEN and CDR2 SYDVKM. Losses at the gene ends were 6 bases for V and 4 bases for J; bases not matched to a gene: 10. Only in-frame clones appear in the TCRdb table, and some are missing; sequencing was by immunoSEQ multiplex PCR. The data show around 29,000 clones, with over 75% seen just once and 3.2% held by the top ten. Treatment denoted: preoperative locoregional IRX-2 cytokine immunotherapy. The sample was taken from a patient treated with IRX-2 immunotherapy. The chain joins TRBV28 to TRBJ2-2; 8 nucleotides align to TRBD1. This receptor was taken from a human donor with breast cancer. The CDR3 reads CASRPRDRIPTGELFF. CDR3 nucleotides: TGTGCCAGCAGGCCTCGGGACAGGATTCCCACCGGGGAGCTGTTTTTT.